A single T cell receptor beta chain is shown here with its context. The CDR3 is made up of 14 amino acids. Trimming at V came to 5 bases and at J to 7 bases, leaving 7 bases not matched to a gene. Germline V gives CDR1 SGHVS, CDR2 FNYEAQ. This sample is drawn from a study of shared clonotypes between healthy human individuals. Researchers divided each subset's genomic DNA evenly across several immunoSEQ plates. The table came from immunoSEQ multiplex PCR; TCRdb's copy has only in-frame clones and leaves some out. Found here are 1,500,000 or so clones, 95% to 97% of them singletons; the top ten hold about 1%.

What was sequenced was naive CD4+ T cells sorted from blood. The sample's subset: CD45RA+ positively selected. The chain links TRBV7-6 to TRBJ2-2, with 7 bases aligning to TRBD1. The TCR sequence derives from a man in his thirties or forties in good health. The CDR3: CASSLGTAIGELFF. The CDR3 bases are TGTGCCAGCAGCCTCGGGACAGCTATCGGGGAGCTGTTTTTT. Together with reference TRBV7-6 and TRBJ2-2, the CDR3 gives the full variable domain: GAGVSQSPRYKVTKRGQDVALRCDPISGHVSLYWYRQALGQGPEFLTYFNYEAQQDKSGLPNDRFSAERPEGSISTLTIQRTEQRDSAMYRCASSLGTAIGELFFGEGSRLTVL.